Listed here are 23 T cell receptor beta chains from one sample, sequenced in a study of regulatory T cells in long-lasting Graves disease. HTBI primers from iRepertoire and Arm-PCR of CDR3 regions yielded the TCR beta libraries. TCRdb re-analysed the multiplex PCR reads in MiXCR, keeping a single row per CDR3 protein. The sample carries about 310,000 distinct CDR3 sequences, about 20% recorded once. Time point: newly diagnosed GD, antithyroid drugs for less than 3 months. The TCR library used RNA extracted from PBMCs. The specimen was peripheral blood mononuclear cells (PBMCs), collected at new diagnosis, from a patient treated with antithyroid drugs. The receptor set was obtained from a female donor with Graves disease.

This clonotype was seen a few times. This chain links TRBV9 with TRBJ2-5, with D possibly TRBD1 on 6 matching bases. Trimming shortened V by 2 bases and J by 4 bases, and 9 bases separated the two germline ends. CDR3 size: 13 residues. Germline V gene lookup returns CDR1 SGDLS and CDR2 YYNGEE. The CDR3 region has the DNA TGTGCCAGCAGCGTGGGGGCGGGAGAGACCCAGTACTTC. Its translation: CASSVGAGETQYF.

V and J are TRBV9 and TRBJ1-6; the D is unclear. There are 13 residues in the CDR3. Germline assignment: CDR1 SGDLS and CDR2 YYNGEE. The ends were cut back, 4 bases at V and 10 bases at J, with 12 bases in the middle. CDR3 sequence (DNA): TGTGCCAGCAGCCAAGAGAGATGGTCACCCCTCCACTTT. Translation gives CASSQERWSPLHF.

This clonotype was recorded only once. The chain has TRBV20-1 and TRBJ1-4; D ambiguous. The CDR3 runs to 14 residues. Germline CDR1 reads DFQATT; CDR2 reads SNEGSKA (reference sequence). The V end was cut by 3 bases, the J end by 8 bases, with 16 bases between. Here the CDR3 DNA reads TGCAGTGCTAGCCCCTCGGGAGCGGAAGAAAAACTGTTTTTT. It codes for CSASPSGAEEKLFF.

This clonotype showed up many times. The V and J genes are TRBV28 and TRBJ1-1; 9 nucleotides line up with TRBD1. Per germline, CDR1 MDHEN and CDR2 SYDVKM. V trimming: 6 bases; J trimming: 0 bases; junction bases outside the gene matches: 11. The CDR3 sequence is 17 residues long. Here the CDR3 DNA reads TGTGCCAGCAGCAGAGGACAGGGGCGCTCGATGAACACTGAAGCTTTCTTT. Translating gives CASSRGQGRSMNTEAFF.

This clonotype was seen at least ten times. At one of its ends the junction is not consistent with the germline gene, which may arise from a read error. The chain couples TRBV20-1 to TRBJ2-3; 14 positions agree with TRBD2. The CDR3 runs to 15 residues. Germline assignment: CDR1 DFQATT and CDR2 SNEGSKA (reference sequence). The CDR3 region is CRARGLAGVRDTQYF. The DNA for the CDR3 is TGCAGGGCTAGGGGACTAGCGGGAGTAAGGGATACGCAGTATTTT.

V is TRBV3-1 and J is TRBJ2-3; D is undetermined. CDR3 length equals 12 residues. V was pared by 1 base and J by 4 bases, with 3 bases between. CDR1 is LGHDT and CDR2 is YNNKEL in the germline V gene (reference sequence). CDR3: CASSQGADTQYF. In nucleotides, the CDR3 is TGTGCCAGCAGCCAAGGGGCAGATACGCAGTATTTT.

This chain joins TRBV12-3 or TRBV12-4 and TRBJ2-7; no reliable D call. V lost 5 bases, J lost 3 bases, and 11 bases lay in between. The CDR3 has 13 residues. The CDR3 DNA sequence: TGTGCCAGCAGTCCGGAACAGCACTACGAGCAGTACTTC. It specifies CASSPEQHYEQYF.

There are many counts of this clonotype. J is TRBJ2-2 and V is TRBV24-1, with D possibly called TRBD1 or TRBD2 (5 bases each). CDR3 length: 18 residues. Germline CDR1 reads KGHDR; CDR2 reads SFDVKD. The V end was cut by 1 base, the J end by 1 base, with 15 bases between. In DNA, the CDR3 is TGTGCCACCAGTGATTTTCGGGGCCAGGGATTGAACACCGGGGAGCTGTTTTTT. It is translated as CATSDFRGQGLNTGELFF.

This clonotype was counted ten times or more. The chain links TRBV28 to TRBJ2-7; 7 bases match TRBD1. The germline CDR1 and CDR2 sequences are MDHEN and SYDVKM. After removal of 3 bases from V and 6 bases from J, the junction contained 8 bases not matched to a gene. The CDR3 has 14 amino acids. CDR3 DNA: TGTGCCAGCAGTTTCTCAGGGGGTCCCCTCGAGCAGTACTTC. This translates into CASSFSGGPLEQYF.

This clonotype has a count of ten or more. The chain uses TRBV27 and TRBJ2-2; either TRBD1 or TRBD2 may supply D (5 bases each). V lost 7 bases, J lost 2 bases, and 23 bases lay in between. CDR3 size: 18 residues. The germline CDR1 and CDR2 sequences are MNHEY and SMNVEV (reference sequence). In nucleotides, the CDR3 is TGTGCCAGCAAGGTTTTAGGGTTAGACGGGGACAACACCGGGGAGCTGTTTTTT. This encodes CASKVLGLDGDNTGELFF.

This clonotype showed up just a few times. The chain employs TRBV20-1 and TRBJ2-7, with 9 bases identical to TRBD1. Germline V CDR1 and CDR2: DFQATT, SNEGSKA (reference sequence). V dropped 7 bases and J dropped 2; count of bases not matched to a gene: 9. The CDR3 is made up of 14 amino acids. The CDR3 spells CSVAWGQGAYEQYF. The DNA of the CDR3 is TGCAGTGTCGCGTGGGGACAGGGTGCCTACGAGCAGTACTTC.

This clonotype was recorded many times. This sequence joins TRBV2 and TRBJ2-3; D might be TRBD1 (5 bases). The CDR3 is 17 amino acids. V shed 4 bases and J shed 0 bases, with 17 bases lying between them. The germline gives CDR1 SNHLY, CDR2 FYNNEI. Here the CDR3 DNA reads TGTGCCAGCAGTGTGGGGCACAGGACATCTAGCACAGATACGCAGTATTTT. Its protein is CASSVGHRTSSTDTQYF.

The gene calls are TRBV2 and TRBJ2-7; 7 positions match TRBD1. This CDR3 has 13 residues. Trimming removed 8 bases from V and 2 bases from J; junction bases left unmatched: 6. Germline V gives CDR1 SNHLY, CDR2 FYNNEI. The CDR3 loop reads CASGQGVPYEQYF. CDR3 sequence (DNA): TGTGCCAGCGGGCAGGGGGTTCCCTACGAGCAGTACTTC.

This clonotype was detected ten times or more. The chain recombines TRBV6-5 with TRBJ2-1, with D maybe TRBD2 (6 bases). Trimming removed 4 bases at V and 8 bases at J, with 18 bases between. CDR1 and CDR2 (germline): MNHEY, SVGAGI. This CDR3 region has 15 residues. The CDR3 reads CASSSTREYGDEQFF. The CDR3 region has the DNA TGTGCCAGCAGTTCCACCCGGGAGTACGGCGATGAGCAGTTCTTC.

This clonotype has ten or more counts. The V gene is TRBV10-3, the J gene TRBJ2-7; TRBD2 matches 16 bases. The CDR3 totals 21 residues. With 0 bases clipped from V and 0 bases from J, the junction kept 11 bases outside the gene matches. Germline-derived CDR1 and CDR2 are ENHRY and SYGVKD. This CDR3 is CAISESTGTSGGAVRSYEQYF. The CDR3 nucleotides read TGTGCCATCAGTGAGTCGACCGGGACTAGCGGGGGGGCTGTCCGCTCCTACGAGCAGTACTTC.

This clonotype was detected many times. This sequence joins TRBV2 and TRBJ1-1; D gene unclear. Trimming pared 8 bases from V and 1 base from J, leaving 5 bases between. The germline V gene has CDR1 SNHLY and CDR2 FYNNEI. There are 11 residues in the CDR3. The CDR3 coding sequence is TGTGCCAGCCAACAGAACACTGAAGCTTTCTTT. This encodes CASQQNTEAFF.

The chain uses TRBV2 and TRBJ1-1, with unresolved D. Germline loops: CDR1 SNHLY, CDR2 FYNNEI. The CDR3 spans 13 residues. The V end lost 2 bases, the J end lost 1 base, and 5 bases lay between the germline ends. The CDR3 reads CASSESENTEAFF. DNA for the CDR3: TGTGCCAGCAGTGAATCGGAGAACACTGAAGCTTTCTTT.

This clonotype was found many times. V is TRBV5-5 and J is TRBJ2-7; 10 nucleotides align to TRBD1. Trimming cost V 4 bases and J 3 bases; bases outside gene matches: 7. The CDR3 consists of 15 residues. The germline V gene has CDR1 SGHKS and CDR2 YYEKEE (reference sequence). The CDR3 coding sequence is TGTGCCAGCAGCGCCGGGACAGGGGCATTCTACGAGCAGTACTTC. Translating gives CASSAGTGAFYEQYF.

This clonotype was detected only a few times. The chain links TRBV7-2 to TRBJ1-1, with D possibly matching TRBD1 (5 bases). Trimming stripped 3 bases from V and 6 bases from J, with 23 bases between. CDR1 and CDR2 from the germline V gene are SGHTA and FQGNSA. The CDR3 runs to 17 residues. The DNA for the CDR3 is TGTGCCAGCAGCTTTCCAAAGTCAGGGCAGCAAGGATCTGAAGCTTTCTTT. Its translation: CASSFPKSGQQGSEAFF.

Comment on this clonotype: At one of its ends the junction is not consistent with the germline gene, which may arise from a read error. The V gene is TRBV5-6, the J gene TRBJ1-5; D remains unclear. The CDR3 has 14 residues. CDR1 is SGHDT and CDR2 is YYEEEE in the germline V gene. The CDR3 here is CANSYRVSNQPQHF. In DNA form, the CDR3 reads TGTGCCAACAGCTACCGGGTTAGCAATCAGCCCCAGCATTTT.

On this clonotype: A much larger clone lies a single base off, so this may be a read error. The V and J genes are TRBV20-1 and TRBJ2-1; D is possibly TRBD2 (5 bases). Per germline, CDR1 DFQATT and CDR2 SNEGSKA (reference sequence). V was clipped by 0 bases and J by 13 bases, with 16 bases between them. This CDR3 region has 13 residues. The CDR3 sequence: CSARDTGKETQFF. Written as DNA, the CDR3 is TGCAGTGCTAGAGATACGGGGAAAGAGACCCAGTTCTTC.

This clonotype was counted ten times or more. The chain couples TRBV30 to TRBJ1-1; 7 nucleotides align to TRBD1. Germline values: CDR1 GTSNPN, CDR2 SVGIG (reference sequence). With V trimmed by 4 bases and J by 4 bases, 3 bases remained unmatched. The CDR3 runs 12 residues. The CDR3 bases are TGTGCCTGGAAGACAGGGCTCACTGAAGCTTTCTTT. As protein: CAWKTGLTEAFF.

On this clonotype itself: One base away lies a much larger clone, so this may be a sequencing read error. The chain employs TRBV20-1 and TRBJ1-5; the D is unclear. The CDR3 runs 13 residues. Germline CDR1 DFQATT, CDR2 SNEGSKA (reference sequence). Trimming removed 3 bases from V and 4 bases from J, with 10 bases in between. The CDR3 DNA sequence: TGCAGTGCTAGTAGGGCGGGGAATCAGCCCCAGCATTTT. Translating it yields CSASRAGNQPQHF.